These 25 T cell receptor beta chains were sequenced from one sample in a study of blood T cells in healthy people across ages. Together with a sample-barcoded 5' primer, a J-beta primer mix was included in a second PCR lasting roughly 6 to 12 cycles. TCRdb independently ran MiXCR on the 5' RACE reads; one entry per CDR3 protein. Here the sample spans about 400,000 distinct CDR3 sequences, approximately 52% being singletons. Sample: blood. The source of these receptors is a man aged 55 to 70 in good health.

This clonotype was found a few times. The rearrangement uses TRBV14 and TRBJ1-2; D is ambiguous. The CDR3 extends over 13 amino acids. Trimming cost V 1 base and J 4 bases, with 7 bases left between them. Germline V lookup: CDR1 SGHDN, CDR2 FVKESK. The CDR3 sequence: CASSQVTSYGYTF. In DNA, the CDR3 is TGTGCCAGCAGCCAAGTAACCAGCTATGGCTACACCTTC.

The CDR3 here is CASSQAGIEGYGYTF. The CDR3 DNA sequence: TGCGCCAGCAGCCAAGCGGGGATCGAAGGCTATGGCTACACCTTC. The rearrangement joins TRBV4-3 to TRBJ1-2, with D unresolved. Germline CDR1 reads LGHNA; CDR2 reads YSLEER. Deletions cut 1 base from V and 4 bases from J, with 13 bases between. The CDR3 is made up of 15 amino acids.

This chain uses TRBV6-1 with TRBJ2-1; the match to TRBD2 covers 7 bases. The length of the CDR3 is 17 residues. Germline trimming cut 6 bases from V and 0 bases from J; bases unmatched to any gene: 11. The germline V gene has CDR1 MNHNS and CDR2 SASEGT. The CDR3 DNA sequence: TGTGCCAGCAGGCGCGGGACTATCTCCGACTCCTACAATGAGCAGTTCTTC. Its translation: CASRRGTISDSYNEQFF.

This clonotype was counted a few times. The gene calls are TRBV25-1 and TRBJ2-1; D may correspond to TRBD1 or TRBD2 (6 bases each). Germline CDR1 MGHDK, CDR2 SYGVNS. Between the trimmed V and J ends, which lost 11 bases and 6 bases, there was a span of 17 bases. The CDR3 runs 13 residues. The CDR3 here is CAAEGGSGNEQFF. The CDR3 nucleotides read TGTGCCGCCGAAGGGGGGAGCGGCAATGAGCAGTTCTTC.

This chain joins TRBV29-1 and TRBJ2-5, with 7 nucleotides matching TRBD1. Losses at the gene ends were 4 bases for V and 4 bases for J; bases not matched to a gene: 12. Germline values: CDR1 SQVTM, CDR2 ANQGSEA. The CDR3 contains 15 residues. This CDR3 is CSVVIGGASIETQYF. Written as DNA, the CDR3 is TGCAGCGTTGTTATAGGGGGCGCGTCCATAGAGACCCAGTACTTC.

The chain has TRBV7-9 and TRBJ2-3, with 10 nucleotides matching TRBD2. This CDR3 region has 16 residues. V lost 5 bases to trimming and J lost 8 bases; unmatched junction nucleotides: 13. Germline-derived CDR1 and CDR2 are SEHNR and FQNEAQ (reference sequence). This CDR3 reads CASSPKASGRSSTQYF. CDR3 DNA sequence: TGTGCCAGCAGCCCCAAGGCTAGCGGGAGATCCAGTACGCAGTATTTT.

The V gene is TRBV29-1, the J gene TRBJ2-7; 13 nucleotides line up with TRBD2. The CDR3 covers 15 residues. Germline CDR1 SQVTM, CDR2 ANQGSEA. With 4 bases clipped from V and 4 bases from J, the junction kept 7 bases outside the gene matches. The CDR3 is CSVGKGTSGTYEQYF. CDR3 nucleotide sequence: TGCAGCGTTGGTAAAGGGACTAGCGGGACGTACGAGCAGTACTTC.

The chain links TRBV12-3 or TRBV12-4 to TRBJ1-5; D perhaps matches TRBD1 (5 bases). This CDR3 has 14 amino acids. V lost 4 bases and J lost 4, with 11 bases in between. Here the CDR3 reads CASSYDRLNQPQHF. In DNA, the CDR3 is TGTGCCAGCAGTTATGACAGACTAAATCAGCCCCAGCATTTT.

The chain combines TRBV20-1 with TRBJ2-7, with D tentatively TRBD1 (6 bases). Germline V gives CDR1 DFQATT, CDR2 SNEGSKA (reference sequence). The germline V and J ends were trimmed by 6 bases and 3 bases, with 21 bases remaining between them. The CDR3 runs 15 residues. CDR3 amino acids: CSAYDRSGDYYEQYF. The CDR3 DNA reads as TGCAGTGCATATGACAGGTCAGGAGACTACTACGAGCAGTACTTC.

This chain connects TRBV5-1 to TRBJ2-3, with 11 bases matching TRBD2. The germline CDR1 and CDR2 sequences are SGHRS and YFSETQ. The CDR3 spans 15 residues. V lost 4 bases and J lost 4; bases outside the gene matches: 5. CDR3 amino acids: CASSRSGGAADTQYF. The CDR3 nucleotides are TGCGCCAGCAGCCGTAGCGGGGGGGCCGCAGATACGCAGTATTTT.

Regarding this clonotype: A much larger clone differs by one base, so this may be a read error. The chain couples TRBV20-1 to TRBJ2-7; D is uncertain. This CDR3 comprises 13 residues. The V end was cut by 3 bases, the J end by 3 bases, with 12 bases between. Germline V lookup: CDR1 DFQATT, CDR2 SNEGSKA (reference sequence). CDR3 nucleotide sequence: TGCAGTGCTAGGGCGCGGCAGGACTACGAGCAGTACTTC. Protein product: CSARARQDYEQYF.

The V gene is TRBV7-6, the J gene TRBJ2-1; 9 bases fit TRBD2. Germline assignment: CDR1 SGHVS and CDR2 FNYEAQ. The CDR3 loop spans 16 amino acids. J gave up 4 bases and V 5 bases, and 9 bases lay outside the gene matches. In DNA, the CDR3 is TGTGCCAGCAGCGCACAGGCGGGGGGGCGGTACAATGAGCAGTTCTTC. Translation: CASSAQAGGRYNEQFF. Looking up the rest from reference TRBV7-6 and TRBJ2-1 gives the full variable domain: GAGVSQSPRYKVTKRGQDVALRCDPISGHVSLYWYRQALGQGPEFLTYFNYEAQQDKSGLPNDRFSAERPEGSISTLTIQRTEQRDSAMYRCASSAQAGGRYNEQFFGPGTRLTVL.

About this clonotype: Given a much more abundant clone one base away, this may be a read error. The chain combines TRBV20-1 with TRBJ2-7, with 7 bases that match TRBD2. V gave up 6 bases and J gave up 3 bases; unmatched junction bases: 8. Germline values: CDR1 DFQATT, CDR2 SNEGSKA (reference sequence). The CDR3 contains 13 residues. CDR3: CSAEPGLDYEQYF. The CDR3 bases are TGCAGTGCCGAACCCGGACTAGACTACGAGCAGTACTTC.

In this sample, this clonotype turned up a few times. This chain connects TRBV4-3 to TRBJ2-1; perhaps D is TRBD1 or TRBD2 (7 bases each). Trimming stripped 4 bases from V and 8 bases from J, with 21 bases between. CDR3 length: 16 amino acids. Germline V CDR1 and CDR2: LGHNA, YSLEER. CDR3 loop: CASSRRGPGGRDEQFF. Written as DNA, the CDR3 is TGCGCCAGCAGCCGAAGGGGGCCGGGAGGAAGAGATGAGCAGTTCTTC.

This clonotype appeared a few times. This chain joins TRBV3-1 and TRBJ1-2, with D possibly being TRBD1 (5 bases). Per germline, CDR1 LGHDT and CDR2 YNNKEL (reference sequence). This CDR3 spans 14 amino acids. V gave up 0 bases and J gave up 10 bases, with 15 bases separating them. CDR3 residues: CASSQEAGWRDYTF. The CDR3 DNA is TGTGCCAGCAGCCAAGAGGCAGGGTGGAGGGACTACACCTTC.

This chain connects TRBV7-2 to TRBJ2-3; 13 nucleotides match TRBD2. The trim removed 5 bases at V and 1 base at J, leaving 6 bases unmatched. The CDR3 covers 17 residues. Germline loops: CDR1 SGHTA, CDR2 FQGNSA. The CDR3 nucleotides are TGTGCCAGCAGCCCGCCTGGACTAGCGGGGGGCACAGATACGCAGTATTTT. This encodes CASSPPGLAGGTDTQYF.

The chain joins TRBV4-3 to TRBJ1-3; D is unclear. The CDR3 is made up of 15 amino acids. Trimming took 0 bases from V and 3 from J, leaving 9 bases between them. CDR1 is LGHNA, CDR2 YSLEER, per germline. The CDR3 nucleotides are TGCGCCAGCAGCCAAGATTGGGAGAGTGGAAACACCATATATTTT. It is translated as CASSQDWESGNTIYF.

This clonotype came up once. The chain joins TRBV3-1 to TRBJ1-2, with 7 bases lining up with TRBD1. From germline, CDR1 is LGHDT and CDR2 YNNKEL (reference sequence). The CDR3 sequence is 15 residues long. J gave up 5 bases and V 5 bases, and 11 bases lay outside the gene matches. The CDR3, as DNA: TGTGCCAGCAGCTCCCTAGGACAGGTTAAGTATGGCTACACCTTC. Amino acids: CASSSLGQVKYGYTF.

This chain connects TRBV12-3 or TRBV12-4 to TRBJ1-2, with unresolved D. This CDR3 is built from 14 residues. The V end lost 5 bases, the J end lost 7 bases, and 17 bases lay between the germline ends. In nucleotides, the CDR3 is TGTGCCAGCAGTCGAAACGGGGAAACTCTTGGCTACACCTTC. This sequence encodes CASSRNGETLGYTF.

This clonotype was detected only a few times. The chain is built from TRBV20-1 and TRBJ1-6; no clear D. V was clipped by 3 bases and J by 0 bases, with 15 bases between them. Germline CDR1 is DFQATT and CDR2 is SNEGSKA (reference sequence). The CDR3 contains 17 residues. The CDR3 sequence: CSASPHISSSYNSPLHF. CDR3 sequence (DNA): TGCAGTGCTAGCCCCCATATATCAAGCTCCTATAATTCACCCCTCCACTTT.

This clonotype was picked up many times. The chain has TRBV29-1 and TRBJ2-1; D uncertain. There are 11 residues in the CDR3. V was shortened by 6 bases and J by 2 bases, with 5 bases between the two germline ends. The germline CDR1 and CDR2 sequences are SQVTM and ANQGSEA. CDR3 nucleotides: TGCAGCGTCTCAACCTACAATGAGCAGTTCTTC. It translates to CSVSTYNEQFF.

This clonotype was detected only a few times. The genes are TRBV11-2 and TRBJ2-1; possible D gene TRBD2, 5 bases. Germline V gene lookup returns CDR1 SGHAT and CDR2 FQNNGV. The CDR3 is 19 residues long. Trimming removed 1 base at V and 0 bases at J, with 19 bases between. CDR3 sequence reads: CASSLVAGGQPRSYNEQFF. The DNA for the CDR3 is TGTGCCAGCAGCTTAGTAGCCGGCGGGCAGCCACGCTCCTACAATGAGCAGTTCTTC.

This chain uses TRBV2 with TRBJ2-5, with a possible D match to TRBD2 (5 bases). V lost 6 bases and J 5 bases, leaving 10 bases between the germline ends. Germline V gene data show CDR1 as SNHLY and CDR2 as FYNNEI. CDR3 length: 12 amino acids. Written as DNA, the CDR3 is TGTGCCAGCAGGTGGGGAGCGGAGACCCAGTACTTC. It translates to CASRWGAETQYF.

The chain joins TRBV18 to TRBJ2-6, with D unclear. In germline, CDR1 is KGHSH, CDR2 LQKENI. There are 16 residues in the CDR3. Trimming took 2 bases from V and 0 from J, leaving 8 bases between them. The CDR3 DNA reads TGTGCCAGCTCACCAGGCGGTGGCTCTGGGGCCAACGTCCTGACTTTC. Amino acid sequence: CASSPGGGSGANVLTF.

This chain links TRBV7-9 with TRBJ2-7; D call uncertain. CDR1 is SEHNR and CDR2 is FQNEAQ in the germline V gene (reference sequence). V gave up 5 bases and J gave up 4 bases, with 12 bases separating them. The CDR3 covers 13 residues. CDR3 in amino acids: CASSVVAVYEQYF. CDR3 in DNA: TGTGCCAGCAGCGTAGTTGCGGTATACGAGCAGTACTTC.